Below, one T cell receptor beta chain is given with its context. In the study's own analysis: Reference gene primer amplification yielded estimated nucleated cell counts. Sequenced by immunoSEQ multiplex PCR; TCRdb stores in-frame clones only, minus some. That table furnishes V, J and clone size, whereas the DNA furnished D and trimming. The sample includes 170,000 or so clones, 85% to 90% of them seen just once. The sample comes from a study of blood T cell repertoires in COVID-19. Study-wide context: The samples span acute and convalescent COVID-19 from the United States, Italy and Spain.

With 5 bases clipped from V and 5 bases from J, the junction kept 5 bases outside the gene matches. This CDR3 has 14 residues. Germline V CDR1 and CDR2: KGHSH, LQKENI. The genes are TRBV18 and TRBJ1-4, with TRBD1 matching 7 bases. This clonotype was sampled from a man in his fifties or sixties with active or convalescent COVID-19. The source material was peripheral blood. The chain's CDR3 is CASSIGTANEKLFF. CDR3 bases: TGTGCCAGCTCAATTGGGACAGCAAATGAAAAACTGTTTTTT.